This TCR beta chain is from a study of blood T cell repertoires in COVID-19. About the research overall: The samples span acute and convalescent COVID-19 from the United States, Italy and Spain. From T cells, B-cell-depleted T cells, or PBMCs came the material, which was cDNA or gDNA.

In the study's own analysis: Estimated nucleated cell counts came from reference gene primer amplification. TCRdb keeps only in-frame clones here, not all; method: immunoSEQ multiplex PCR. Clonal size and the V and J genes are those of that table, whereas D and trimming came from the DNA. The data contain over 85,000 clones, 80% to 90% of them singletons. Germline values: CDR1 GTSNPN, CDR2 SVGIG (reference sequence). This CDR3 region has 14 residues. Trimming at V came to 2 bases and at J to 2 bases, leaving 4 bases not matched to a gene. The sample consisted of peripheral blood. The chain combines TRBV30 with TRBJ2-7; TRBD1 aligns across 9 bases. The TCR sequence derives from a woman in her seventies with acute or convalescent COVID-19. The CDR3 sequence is CAWSSGQGTYEQYF. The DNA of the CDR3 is TGTGCCTGGAGTTCAGGACAGGGGACCTACGAGCAGTACTTC.